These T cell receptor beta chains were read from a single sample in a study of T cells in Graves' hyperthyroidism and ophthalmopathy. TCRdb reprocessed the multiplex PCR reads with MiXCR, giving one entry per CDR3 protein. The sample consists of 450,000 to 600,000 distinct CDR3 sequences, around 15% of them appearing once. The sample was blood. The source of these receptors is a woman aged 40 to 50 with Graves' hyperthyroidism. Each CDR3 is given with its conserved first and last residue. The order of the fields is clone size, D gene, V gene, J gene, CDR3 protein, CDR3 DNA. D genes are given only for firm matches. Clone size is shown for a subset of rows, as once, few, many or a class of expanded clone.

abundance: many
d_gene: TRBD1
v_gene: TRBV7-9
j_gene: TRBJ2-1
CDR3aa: CASSLGQGNNEQFF
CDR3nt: TGTGCCAGCAGCCTGGGACAGGGCAACAATGAGCAGTTCTTC

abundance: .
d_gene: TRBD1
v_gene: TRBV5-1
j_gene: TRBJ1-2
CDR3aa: CASSKTGEGVEGYTF
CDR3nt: TGCGCCAGCAGCAAGACAGGGGAGGGCGTCGAGGGCTACACCTTC

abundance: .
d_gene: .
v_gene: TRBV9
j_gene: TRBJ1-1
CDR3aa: CASSVAWEMNTEAFF
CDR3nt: TGTGCCAGCAGCGTAGCGTGGGAGATGAACACTGAAGCTTTCTTT

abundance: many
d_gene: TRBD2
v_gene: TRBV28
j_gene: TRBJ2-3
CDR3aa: CASSPLSPYLAGMDTQYF
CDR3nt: TGTGCCAGCAGTCCACTGTCCCCGTATCTAGCGGGAATGGATACGCAGTATTTT

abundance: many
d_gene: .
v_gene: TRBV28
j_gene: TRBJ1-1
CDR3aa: CASSYGTLNTEAFF
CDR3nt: TGTGCCAGCAGTTACGGGACATTGAACACTGAAGCTTTCTTT

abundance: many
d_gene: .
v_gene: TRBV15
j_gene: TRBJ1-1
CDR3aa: CATSGTQGNYYTEAFF
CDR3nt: TGTGCCACCAGCGGAACTCAGGGAAATTATTACACTGAAGCTTTCTTT

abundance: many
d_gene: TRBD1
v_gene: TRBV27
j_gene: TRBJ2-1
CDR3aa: CASSSDRVSYNEQFF
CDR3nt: TGTGCCAGCAGTTCGGACAGGGTTTCGTACAATGAGCAGTTCTTC

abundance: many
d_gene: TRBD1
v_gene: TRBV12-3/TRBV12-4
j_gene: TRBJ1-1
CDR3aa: CASSLGQGRGGTEAFF
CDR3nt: TGTGCCAGCAGCCTAGGACAGGGTAGGGGAGGCACTGAAGCTTTCTTT

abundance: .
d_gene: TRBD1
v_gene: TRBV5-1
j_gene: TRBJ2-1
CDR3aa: CASSLRQGASSYNEQFF
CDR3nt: TGCGCCAGCAGCCTACGACAGGGGGCGAGCTCCTACAATGAGCAGTTCTTC

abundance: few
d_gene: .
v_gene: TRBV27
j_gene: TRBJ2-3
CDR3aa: CASSFDSMSQRTDTQYF
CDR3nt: TGTGCCAGCAGTTTTGACTCCATGAGTCAACGCACAGATACGCAGTATTTT

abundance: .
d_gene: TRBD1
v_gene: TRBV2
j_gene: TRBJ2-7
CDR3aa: CASSEQGVRYEQYF
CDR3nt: TGTGCCAGCAGTGAGCAGGGGGTGAGGTACGAGCAGTACTTC

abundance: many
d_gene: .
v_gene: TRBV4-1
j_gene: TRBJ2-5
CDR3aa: CASSQAVRETQYF
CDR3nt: TGCGCCAGCAGCCAAGCGGTCAGGGAGACCCAGTACTTC

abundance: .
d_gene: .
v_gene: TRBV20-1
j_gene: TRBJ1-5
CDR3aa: CSARDRAGYSNQPQHF
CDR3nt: TGCAGTGCTAGAGATAGGGCAGGGTATAGCAATCAGCCCCAGCATTTT

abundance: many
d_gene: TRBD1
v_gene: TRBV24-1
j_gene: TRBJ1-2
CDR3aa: CATSEGQGFFGGYTF
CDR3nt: TGTGCCACCAGTGAGGGACAGGGATTTTTTGGTGGCTACACCTTC

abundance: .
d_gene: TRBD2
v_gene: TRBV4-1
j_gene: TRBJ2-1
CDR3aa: CASSQESTSGTYNEQFF
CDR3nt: TGCGCCAGCAGCCAAGAATCGACTAGCGGGACCTACAATGAGCAGTTCTTC

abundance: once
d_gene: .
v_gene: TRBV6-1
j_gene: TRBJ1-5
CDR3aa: CASDQGSHQHQHF
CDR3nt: TGTGCCAGCGATCAGGGTTCCCATCAGCACCAGCATTTT

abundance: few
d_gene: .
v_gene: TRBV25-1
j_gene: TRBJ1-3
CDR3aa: CASSDTGHGNTIYF
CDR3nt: TGTGCCAGCAGTGATACAGGGCACGGAAACACCATATATTTT

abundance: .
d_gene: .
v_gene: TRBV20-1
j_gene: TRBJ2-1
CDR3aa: CSARDPGVDEQFF
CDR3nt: TGCAGTGCTAGAGACCCGGGGGTCGATGAGCAGTTCTTC

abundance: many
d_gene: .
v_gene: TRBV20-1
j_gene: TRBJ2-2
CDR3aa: CSARDTRNTGELFF
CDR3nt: TGCAGTGCTAGAGATACGCGGAACACCGGGGAGCTGTTTTTT

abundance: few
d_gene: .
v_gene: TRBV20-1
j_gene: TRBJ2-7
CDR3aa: CSARPGQNDYEQYF
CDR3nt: TGCAGTGCTAGACCGGGACAAAATGACTACGAGCAGTACTTC

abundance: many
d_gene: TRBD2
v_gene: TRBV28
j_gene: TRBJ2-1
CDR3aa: CASSLQLAGLRREQFF
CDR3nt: TGTGCCAGCAGTTTACAACTAGCGGGACTCCGTCGTGAGCAGTTCTTC

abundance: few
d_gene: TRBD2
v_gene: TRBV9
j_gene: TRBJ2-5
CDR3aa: CASSVGRIAGGEETQYF
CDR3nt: TGTGCCAGCAGCGTAGGGCGGATAGCGGGAGGAGAAGAGACCCAGTACTTC

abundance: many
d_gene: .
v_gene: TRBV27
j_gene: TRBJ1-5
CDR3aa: CASSLYRAGSQPQHF
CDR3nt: TGTGCCAGCAGTCTTTATAGGGCAGGGTCTCAGCCCCAGCATTTT

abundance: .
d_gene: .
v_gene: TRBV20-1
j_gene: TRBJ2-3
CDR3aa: CSARAPGHLSTDTQYF
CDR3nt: TGCAGTGCTAGAGCCCCAGGACACCTTAGCACAGATACGCAGTATTTT